This paragraph covers one T cell receptor beta chain sequence. The data are from a study of blood T cell repertoires in COVID-19. This table comes from immunoSEQ multiplex PCR, and its TCRdb copy is limited to in-frame clones, with some not included. The sample records over 90,000 clones, 70% to 90% being singletons. Per the germline V gene, CDR1 is SGHKS and CDR2 is YYEKEE (reference sequence). The CDR3 contains 16 residues. Trimming left V 2 bases short and J 1 base short, with 13 bases between. The rearrangement uses TRBV5-5 and TRBJ2-1; perhaps TRBD1 as D (5 bases). The receptor was isolated from a man between 45 and 60 years old in a cohort sampled during active COVID-19. The sequencing input was peripheral blood. The CDR3 sequence: CASSLGVSGSYNEQFF. CDR3 bases: TGTGCCAGCAGCTTAGGGGTTTCCGGATCCTACAATGAGCAGTTCTTC.